This TCR beta chain was sequenced for a study of OX40 agonist ivuxolimab in advanced cancers. Regarding the study as a whole: Low normalized clonal expansion also occurred in some nonresponding patients. Both CD4+ and CD8+ T cell populations in blood had undergone clonal expansion by week 6 at 0.1 to 3.0 mg/kg.

As regards this clone: Its antigen is currently unknown.

The germline CDR1 and CDR2 sequences are SGHTA and FQGNSA. J gave up 7 bases and V 5 bases, and 6 bases lay outside the gene matches. The CDR3 runs to 13 residues. Repertoires were generated with immunoSEQ multiplex PCR, while TCRdb's copy carries only in-frame clones and drops some. The table includes about 88,000 clones, approximately 87% detected once. V usage is TRBV7-2 and J usage is TRBJ1-2; 8 nucleotides agree with TRBD1. This TCR was recovered from an adult with an advanced solid tumor such as melanoma, head and neck, liver or kidney cancer. Material: CD4+ or CD8+ T cells sorted from blood, obtained in a trial of the OX40 agonist ivuxolimab. The CDR3 reads CASSPGQGGGYTF. In DNA, the CDR3 is TGTGCCAGCAGCCCAGGACAGGGCGGTGGCTACACCTTC.